The text below deals with one T cell receptor beta chain. The target antigen is unknown. This sample is part of a study of T cells in localized non-small cell lung cancer. The method was immunoSEQ multiplex PCR; TCRdb's version includes in-frame clones alone and lacks a portion of them. Of tens of thousands of clones in the sample, about 83% were seen once. Regarding the study as a whole: When the top 100 tumor clones were examined, a median approximately 60 of them also appeared in the adjacent lung, which was paired and uninvolved.

The germline V gene encodes CDR1 KGHSY and CDR2 FQNENV. The V gene lost 3 bases and the J gene lost 10 bases, with 10 bases spanning the gap. CDR3 length: 12 residues. The TCR sequence derives from a woman between 35 and 70 years old with stage II squamous cell lung carcinoma. This chain uses TRBV16 with TRBJ2-1; D is unclear. The input for sequencing was PBMCs, taken before any cancer treatment. CDR3 amino acids: CASSQAANEQFF. The CDR3 bases are TGTGCCAGCAGCCAGGCGGCTAACGAGCAGTTCTTC.